The 2 T cell receptor beta chains below were found in one sample sequenced in a study of spatial heterogeneity in lung cancer. Time point denoted: sample taken at primary tumor resection. These receptors' antigens are unknown. TCRdb used MiXCR to reprocess the 5' RACE reads, holding one entry per CDR3 protein. This table has over 10,000 distinct CDR3 sequences, 5.6% appearing once. The study's findings and limits: Mutation counts in tumors were tracked by counts of expanded intratumoral alpha and beta TCRs.

Specimen: lung tumor tissue, collected at surgery. The source is a female donor with early-stage non-small cell lung cancer.

This clonotype was observed many times. A library made for alpha chains picked up this beta chain off target, so its size means little. The V and J genes are TRBV18 and TRBJ1-2, with a tentative D call TRBD1 (5 bases). V was cut by 1 base and J by 9 bases, with 15 bases left in between. CDR3 length: 14 amino acids. CDR1 and CDR2 (germline): KGHSH, LQKENI. CDR3 amino acids: CASSPRDRRPSYTF. The CDR3 region has the DNA TGTGCCAGCTCACCACGGGACCGAAGACCAAGCTACACCTTC.

This clonotype has at least ten counts. This beta chain is off target for a library built for alpha chains, so its abundance means little. The rearrangement joins TRBV20-1 to TRBJ2-7; tentatively, D is TRBD2 (5 bases). The germline V gene has CDR1 DFQATT and CDR2 SNEGSKA (reference sequence). V shed 6 bases and J shed 7 bases, with 25 bases lying between them. The CDR3 extends over 15 amino acids. The CDR3 loop reads CSARSVGRTTGEQYF. The CDR3, as DNA: TGCAGTGCGAGGAGCGTTGGACGGACCACGGGGGAGCAGTACTTC.